A single sample gave rise to the 14 T cell receptor beta chains below, sequenced in a study of Ad26.COV2.S vaccination and SARS-CoV-2 variants. This table comes from immunoSEQ multiplex PCR, and its TCRdb copy is limited to in-frame clones, with some not included. The table has about 480,000 clones, around 90% seen once. The treatment here: some 20 received Ad26.COV2.S at low or high dose, single or two shots; roughly five received placebo; per-sample allocation not given. The samples date from day 63 after the first vaccine or placebo injection. The material sequenced was peripheral blood, taken in a trial of Ad26.COV2.S vaccine versus placebo. The receptors originated from a person aged 18-65 years who received the Ad26.COV2.S COVID-19 vaccine or a placebo.

The V and J genes are TRBV6-6 and TRBJ1-2; 9 bases are a match to TRBD1. The CDR3 covers 13 residues. CDR1 MNHNY and CDR2 SVGAGI come from the germline V gene (reference sequence). V lost 11 bases, J lost 4 bases, and 8 bases stayed unmatched. CDR3 sequence reads: CAAGDRGSYGYTF. CDR3 sequence (DNA): TGTGCCGCTGGTGACAGGGGGTCCTATGGCTACACCTTC.

The V call is TRBV6-5, the J call TRBJ2-7, with D maybe TRBD2 (6 bases). V was pared by 6 bases and J by 4 bases, with 10 bases between. The CDR3 is 12 amino acids. Germline V CDR1 and CDR2: MNHEY, SVGAGI. CDR3 sequence: CASRDYRYEQYF. In nucleotides, the CDR3 is TGTGCCAGCAGGGACTACCGGTACGAGCAGTACTTC.

This rearrangement joins TRBV24-1 to TRBJ1-2; D remains ambiguous. The V end was cut by 1 base, the J end by 8 bases, with 7 bases between. From germline, CDR1 is KGHDR and CDR2 SFDVKD. This CDR3 spans 12 amino acids. The CDR3 region is CATSDFQAGYTF. CDR3 sequence (DNA): TGTGCCACCAGTGATTTCCAGGCCGGCTACACCTTC.

V is TRBV4-1 and J is TRBJ2-1; 8 bases fit TRBD2. Germline loops: CDR1 MGHRA, CDR2 YSYEKL. The length of the CDR3 is 17 residues. Trimming removed 2 bases from V and 6 bases from J; junction bases left unmatched: 12. This CDR3 is CASSQSRGPGGGNEQFF. The DNA of the CDR3 is TGCGCCAGCAGCCAATCCCGGGGGCCGGGAGGGGGCAATGAGCAGTTCTTC.

This clone appeared a few times. The chain couples TRBV28 to TRBJ2-1; D may be TRBD2 (6 bases). This CDR3 is 12 amino acids long. Trimming pared 1 base from V and 8 bases from J, leaving 6 bases between. Germline CDR1 MDHEN, CDR2 SYDVKM. CDR3 residues: CASSLLADEQFF. CDR3 nucleotide sequence: TGTGCCAGCAGTTTATTAGCGGATGAGCAGTTCTTC.

This chain joins TRBV7-2 and TRBJ2-7; D possibly corresponds to TRBD1 (5 bases). V gave up 0 bases and J gave up 2 bases, with 11 bases separating them. In germline, CDR1 is SGHTA, CDR2 FQGNSA. The length of the CDR3 is 15 residues. CDR3 nucleotide sequence: TGTGCCAGCAGCTTAGCGGGGCAACCTACCTACGAGCAGTACTTC. It encodes CASSLAGQPTYEQYF.

This clone has only one observation. The J gene is TRBJ2-3, the V gene TRBV4-2, with 10 bases aligning to TRBD1. This CDR3 spans 15 amino acids. From germline, CDR1 is LGHNA and CDR2 YNFKEQ. With V trimmed by 3 bases and J by 6 bases, 6 bases remained unmatched. The chain's CDR3 is CASSQTGTGEDTQYF. CDR3 coding DNA: TGTGCCAGCAGCCAGACAGGGACAGGGGAGGATACGCAGTATTTT.

The rearrangement links TRBV2 to TRBJ1-1; a possible D gene is TRBD1 (6 bases). Trimming removed 3 bases at V and 3 bases at J, with 11 bases between. Germline-derived CDR1 and CDR2 are SNHLY and FYNNEI. The CDR3 spans 14 residues. The CDR3: CASSDRGPYTEAFF. The CDR3 region has the DNA TGTGCCAGCAGTGATCGGGGGCCCTACACTGAAGCTTTCTTT.

CDR3 nucleotides: TGTGCCAGCAGCTTGTTTCGGACAGGGGGGTCTGGCACTGAAGCTTTCTTT. Translation: CASSLFRTGGSGTEAFF. This chain uses TRBV5-4 with TRBJ1-1; 10 bases match TRBD1. J gave up 4 bases and V 1 base, and 10 bases lay outside the gene matches. CDR3 length: 17 amino acids. CDR1 SGHNT and CDR2 YYREEE come from the germline V gene (reference sequence).

The V gene is TRBV6-2 or TRBV6-3, the J gene TRBJ2-1; 12 positions agree with TRBD2. CDR1 is MNHEY, CDR2 SVGEGT, per germline. The V segment lost 4 bases and the J segment 7 bases; nucleotides outside the gene matches: 11. The CDR3 length is 17 residues. DNA of the CDR3: TGTGCCAGCAGTTCCGACCAGGGACTAGCGGGCGTAAATGAGCAGTTCTTC. It is translated as CASSSDQGLAGVNEQFF.

This clone occurred once. The gene calls are TRBV29-1 and TRBJ1-1; D is perhaps TRBD1 (5 bases). This CDR3 contains 12 residues. Germline lookup yields CDR1 SQVTM and CDR2 ANQGSEA. V lost 5 bases and J lost 4, with 11 bases in between. CDR3 loop: CSVFRGGTEAFF. The CDR3 DNA follows: TGCAGCGTTTTCCGGGGCGGCACTGAAGCTTTCTTT.

A note on this clone: The sample carries other DNA sequences with the same CDR3. V gene TRBV5-4 combines with J gene TRBJ2-3, with 8 bases identical to TRBD1. Germline CDR1 reads SGHNT; CDR2 reads YYREEE (reference sequence). The V segment lost 0 bases and the J segment 1 base; nucleotides outside the gene matches: 1. The CDR3 covers 15 residues. The CDR3 DNA sequence: TGTGCCAGCAGCTTGGGGGGACAGGGCACAGATACGCAGTATTTT. Translation: CASSLGGQGTDTQYF.

The chain employs TRBV7-3 and TRBJ1-1; no clear D gene. The CDR3 extends over 15 amino acids. Trimming pared 1 base from V and 0 bases from J, leaving 9 bases between. Germline V gene sequence: CDR1 SGHTA, CDR2 FQGTGA. CDR3 in amino acids: CASSLSNGLNTEAFF. For the CDR3, the DNA is TGTGCCAGCAGCTTAAGTAACGGATTGAACACTGAAGCTTTCTTT.

The chain uses TRBV11-2 and TRBJ2-3; 7 nucleotides match TRBD2. Germline V gene sequence: CDR1 SGHAT, CDR2 FQNNGV. Trimming took 1 base from V and 8 from J; bases not matched to a gene: 0. This CDR3 is built from 12 residues. The CDR3 spells CASSLGEGTQYF. CDR3 nucleotide sequence: TGTGCCAGCAGCTTAGGGGAGGGTACGCAGTATTTT.